Presented here are 26 T cell receptor beta chains from one specimen sequenced in a study of memory CD4+ T cells and cytomegalovirus serostatus. The assay was immunoSEQ multiplex PCR, and TCRdb's table has in-frame clones only and misses some. This sample carries 50,000 to 60,000 clones, 70% to 85% of them seen once, and the ten largest clones take 0.5% to 0.6%. Single viable CD3+CD4+CD8-CD45RO+ cells were sorted as the memory CD4+ T cells. Sequencing used memory CD4+ T cells from blood. The receptors come from an adult in good health and CMV-seronegative.

The chain links TRBV7-3 to TRBJ2-1; the match to TRBD2 covers 13 bases. The CDR3 totals 15 residues. Losses at the gene ends were 2 bases for V and 6 bases for J; bases not matched to a gene: 1. The germline V gene has CDR1 SGHTA and CDR2 FQGTGA. Here the CDR3 DNA reads TGTGCCAGCAGCTTAGGGACTAGCGGGGTCAATGAGCAGTTCTTC. It translates to CASSLGTSGVNEQFF.

The chain recombines TRBV10-3 with TRBJ2-2, with 9 bases matching TRBD2. The V gene end was trimmed by 4 bases and the J gene end by 2 bases; junction bases not matched to a gene: 5. This CDR3 spans 16 amino acids. Germline loops: CDR1 ENHRY, CDR2 SYGVKD. The DNA of the CDR3 is TGTGCCATCAGTGGGGCACTAGCGGGTAACACCGGGGAGCTGTTTTTT. Protein: CAISGALAGNTGELFF.

This clone was seen a few times. The J gene is TRBJ1-5, the V gene TRBV9; D ambiguous. The CDR3 totals 14 residues. CDR1 is SGDLS and CDR2 is YYNGEE in the germline V gene. V lost 3 bases and J 4 bases, leaving 11 bases between the germline ends. The CDR3 sequence is CASSAYSDNQPQHF. CDR3 DNA: TGTGCCAGCAGCGCTTACAGTGATAATCAGCCCCAGCATTTT.

The gene calls are TRBV28 and TRBJ1-4; 8 bases match TRBD1. Trimming cost V 8 bases and J 7 bases; bases outside gene matches: 6. This CDR3 spans 13 amino acids. Germline V CDR1 and CDR2: MDHEN, SYDVKM. Here the CDR3 reads CASSGTGTEKLFF. As DNA, the CDR3 is TGTGCCAGCTCCGGGACAGGTACTGAAAAACTGTTTTTT.

The gene calls are TRBV7-2 and TRBJ1-1; perhaps TRBD1 as D (5 bases). Germline lookup yields CDR1 SGHTA and CDR2 FQGNSA. This CDR3 has 14 amino acids. V was trimmed by 5 bases and J by 7 bases, leaving 17 bases between them. The DNA of the CDR3 is TGTGCCAGCAGCAGTATGCCCCAGACAGTTGAAGCTTTCTTT. Its translation: CASSSMPQTVEAFF. The variable domain in full, completed from reference TRBV7-2 and TRBJ1-1, reads GAGVSQSPSNKVTEKGKDVELRCDPISGHTALYWYRQSLGQGLEFLIYFQGNSAPDKSGLPSDRFSAERTGGSVSTLTIQRTQQEDSAVYLCASSSMPQTVEAFFGQGTRLTVV.

The CDR3 protein is CASSQTKDRGYNSPLHF. In DNA form, the CDR3 reads TGTGCCAGCAGCCAAACTAAGGACAGGGGCTATAATTCACCCCTCCACTTT. The chain recombines TRBV5-6 with TRBJ1-6; 9 bases match TRBD1. The CDR3 covers 17 residues. Germline-derived CDR1 and CDR2 are SGHDT and YYEEEE. The V and J ends lost 4 bases and 3 bases, in that order; junction bases with no gene match: 8.

The gene calls are TRBV28 and TRBJ2-5, with TRBD2 as a possible D gene (6 bases). CDR1 is MDHEN and CDR2 is SYDVKM in the germline V gene. The V and J ends lost 6 bases and 7 bases respectively, with 18 bases between them. This CDR3 region has 14 residues. The CDR3 region has the DNA TGTGCCAGCAGCCGGGACTCCGTTGGGGGGACCCAGTACTTC. Protein product: CASSRDSVGGTQYF.

The gene calls are TRBV12-5 and TRBJ1-2; 8 positions agree with TRBD1. V shed 5 bases, J shed 2 bases, and the junction held 13 bases outside the gene matches. The germline V gene has CDR1 LGHNT and CDR2 FRNRAP. This CDR3 has 17 residues. In DNA form, the CDR3 reads TGTGCTAGTGGTCTCCCTCAGGGGGCGCGAACCAACTATGGCTACACCTTC. Protein: CASGLPQGARTNYGYTF.

The rearrangement joins TRBV9 to TRBJ1-4; D unresolved. This CDR3 contains 15 residues. The germline gives CDR1 SGDLS, CDR2 YYNGEE. With 4 bases removed from V and 0 bases from J, the gap between germline ends came to 10 bases. The CDR3 is CASSPNRATNEKLFF. The CDR3 region has the DNA TGTGCCAGCAGCCCGAATAGGGCAACTAATGAAAAACTGTTTTTT.

The chain carries TRBV9 and TRBJ2-1, with 7 bases identical to TRBD1. Germline trimming cut 3 bases from V and 2 bases from J; bases unmatched to any gene: 5. The CDR3 is made up of 15 amino acids. From germline, CDR1 is SGDLS and CDR2 YYNGEE. The CDR3: CASSASGTAYNEQFF. The CDR3 nucleotides read TGTGCCAGCAGCGCTTCCGGGACAGCCTACAATGAGCAGTTCTTC.

The rearrangement links TRBV9 to TRBJ1-3, with a tentative D call TRBD1 (6 bases). The CDR3 covers 17 residues. Trimming stripped 0 bases from V and 0 bases from J, with 13 bases between. Germline V CDR1 and CDR2: SGDLS, YYNGEE. CDR3 in amino acids: CASSVVEGGSSGNTIYF. CDR3 nucleotides: TGTGCCAGCAGCGTAGTTGAGGGGGGCAGCTCTGGAAACACCATATATTTT.

The CDR3 sequence: CASSQETTGYEQFF. CDR3 nucleotides: TGTGCCAGCAGCCAAGAGACGACAGGGTATGAGCAGTTCTTC. V gene TRBV4-2 combines with J gene TRBJ2-1; 7 bases are shared with TRBD1. CDR3 length: 14 amino acids. V lost 0 bases to trimming and J lost 8 bases; unmatched junction nucleotides: 4. Germline-derived CDR1 and CDR2 are LGHNA and YNFKEQ.

This sequence joins TRBV14 and TRBJ2-3, with 12 bases lining up with TRBD2. Trimming took 6 bases from V and 5 from J; bases not matched to a gene: 9. Per germline, CDR1 SGHDN and CDR2 FVKESK. This CDR3 is 16 amino acids long. The CDR3 reads CASSPLAGGPGDTQYF. CDR3 DNA sequence: TGTGCCAGCAGTCCACTAGCGGGGGGCCCCGGAGATACGCAGTATTTT.

The J gene is TRBJ2-2, the V gene TRBV5-1; D unresolved. The germline V gene has CDR1 SGHRS and CDR2 YFSETQ. CDR3 length equals 15 residues. V gave up 6 bases and J gave up 0 bases, with 12 bases separating them. The CDR3: CASTQSASNTGELFF. Here the CDR3 DNA reads TGCGCCAGCACACAAAGCGCCTCGAACACCGGGGAGCTGTTTTTT.

J is TRBJ1-2 and V is TRBV20-1; D call uncertain. V was trimmed by 6 bases and J by 6 bases, leaving 5 bases between them. CDR1 is DFQATT, CDR2 SNEGSKA, per germline (reference sequence). CDR3 size: 9 residues. CDR3 protein: CSAGNGYTF. The CDR3 nucleotides read TGCAGTGCGGGGAATGGCTACACCTTC.

The gene calls are TRBV5-1 and TRBJ2-7, with 8 bases identical to TRBD1. The CDR3 length is 13 residues. Germline CDR1 SGHRS, CDR2 YFSETQ. J gave up 5 bases and V 4 bases, and 5 bases lay outside the gene matches. Written as DNA, the CDR3 is TGCGCCAGCAGCGTAATGGACAGGGACGAGCAGTACTTC. It encodes CASSVMDRDEQYF.

This chain uses TRBV19 with TRBJ1-3, with TRBD1 identical over 9 bases. Trimming removed 5 bases from V and 5 bases from J; junction bases left unmatched: 10. The CDR3 consists of 16 residues. Germline V CDR1 and CDR2: LNHDA, SQIVND (reference sequence). CDR3: CASSERPGQGRNTIYF. The CDR3 DNA follows: TGTGCCAGTAGTGAGCGACCGGGACAGGGCAGAAACACCATATATTTT.

This clone was detected only once. V and J are TRBV18 and TRBJ1-4; D unclear. The CDR3 is 11 amino acids. V was cut by 3 bases and J by 14 bases, with 10 bases left in between. From germline, CDR1 is KGHSH and CDR2 LQKENI. For the CDR3, the DNA is TGTGCCAGCTCACCCAACAGTTCGCTGTTTTTT. As protein: CASSPNSSLFF.

The gene calls are TRBV7-9 and TRBJ1-5; 7 bases are shared with TRBD1. This CDR3 contains 13 residues. V was pared by 5 bases and J by 7 bases, with 5 bases of the junction left unmatched. The germline CDR1 and CDR2 sequences are SEHNR and FQNEAQ (reference sequence). In nucleotides, the CDR3 is TGTGCCAGCAGCAGGACAGGATCGCAGCCCCAGCATTTT. Translation gives CASSRTGSQPQHF.

The chain carries TRBV5-1 and TRBJ2-3; D is uncertain. V lost 5 bases and J 0 bases, leaving 13 bases between the germline ends. The germline V gene has CDR1 SGHRS and CDR2 YFSETQ. This CDR3 has 15 residues. The CDR3 bases are TGCGCCAGCAGTCCAGACACCACTAGCACAGATACGCAGTATTTT. As protein: CASSPDTTSTDTQYF.

The chain joins TRBV5-8 to TRBJ1-1; D is unclear. Trimming removed 5 bases at V and 0 bases at J, with 11 bases between. The CDR3 has 14 amino acids. CDR1 is SGHTS, CDR2 YDEGEE, per germline. CDR3: CASRVLLMNTEAFF. The CDR3, as DNA: TGTGCCAGCAGGGTTCTGCTAATGAACACTGAAGCTTTCTTT.

The gene calls are TRBV4-3 and TRBJ1-4; the D gene is possibly TRBD1 (5 bases). Trimming shortened V by 6 bases and J by 0 bases, and 14 bases separated the two germline ends. The CDR3 runs 16 residues. Germline-derived CDR1 and CDR2 are LGHNA and YSLEER. The CDR3 DNA follows: TGCGCCAGCAGGGGCTTGGACACTGCAACTAATGAAAAACTGTTTTTT. Encoded protein: CASRGLDTATNEKLFF.

The chain has TRBV5-1 and TRBJ1-1; the D is unclear. The CDR3 runs to 13 residues. V lost 2 bases, J lost 5 bases, and 10 bases lay in between. In germline, CDR1 is SGHRS, CDR2 YFSETQ. CDR3 amino acids: CASSFTGRTEAFF. CDR3 nucleotide sequence: TGCGCCAGCAGCTTCACGGGGAGGACTGAAGCTTTCTTT.

This clone appeared a single time. The sample contains more than one DNA sequence encoding this CDR3. The V and J genes are TRBV7-2 and TRBJ2-7; TRBD1 agrees at 7 bases. V shed 6 bases and J 0 bases; nucleotides not matched to a gene: 5. Germline assignment: CDR1 SGHTA and CDR2 FQGNSA. The CDR3 runs 14 residues. CDR3 bases: TGTGCCAGCAGTTCACAGGGGAGCTCCTACGAGCAGTACTTC. Amino acids: CASSSQGSSYEQYF.

V gene TRBV7-8 combines with J gene TRBJ2-7; 9 bases map to TRBD1. V lost 2 bases and J lost 2; bases outside the gene matches: 7. This CDR3 spans 16 amino acids. Germline CDR1 and CDR2: SGHVS and FQNEAQ. The CDR3 spells CASSLSHGQGTYEQYF. CDR3 nucleotide sequence: TGTGCCAGCAGCTTATCCCACGGACAGGGGACCTACGAGCAGTACTTC.

This chain connects TRBV6-1 to TRBJ2-6; possibly TRBD1 or TRBD2 for D (5 bases each). The CDR3 spans 14 residues. V was pared by 5 bases and J by 3 bases, with 8 bases between. Germline CDR1 MNHNS, CDR2 SASEGT. This CDR3 reads CASSRGVGANVLTF. Written as DNA, the CDR3 is TGTGCCAGCAGTCGGGGCGTTGGGGCCAACGTCCTGACTTTC.